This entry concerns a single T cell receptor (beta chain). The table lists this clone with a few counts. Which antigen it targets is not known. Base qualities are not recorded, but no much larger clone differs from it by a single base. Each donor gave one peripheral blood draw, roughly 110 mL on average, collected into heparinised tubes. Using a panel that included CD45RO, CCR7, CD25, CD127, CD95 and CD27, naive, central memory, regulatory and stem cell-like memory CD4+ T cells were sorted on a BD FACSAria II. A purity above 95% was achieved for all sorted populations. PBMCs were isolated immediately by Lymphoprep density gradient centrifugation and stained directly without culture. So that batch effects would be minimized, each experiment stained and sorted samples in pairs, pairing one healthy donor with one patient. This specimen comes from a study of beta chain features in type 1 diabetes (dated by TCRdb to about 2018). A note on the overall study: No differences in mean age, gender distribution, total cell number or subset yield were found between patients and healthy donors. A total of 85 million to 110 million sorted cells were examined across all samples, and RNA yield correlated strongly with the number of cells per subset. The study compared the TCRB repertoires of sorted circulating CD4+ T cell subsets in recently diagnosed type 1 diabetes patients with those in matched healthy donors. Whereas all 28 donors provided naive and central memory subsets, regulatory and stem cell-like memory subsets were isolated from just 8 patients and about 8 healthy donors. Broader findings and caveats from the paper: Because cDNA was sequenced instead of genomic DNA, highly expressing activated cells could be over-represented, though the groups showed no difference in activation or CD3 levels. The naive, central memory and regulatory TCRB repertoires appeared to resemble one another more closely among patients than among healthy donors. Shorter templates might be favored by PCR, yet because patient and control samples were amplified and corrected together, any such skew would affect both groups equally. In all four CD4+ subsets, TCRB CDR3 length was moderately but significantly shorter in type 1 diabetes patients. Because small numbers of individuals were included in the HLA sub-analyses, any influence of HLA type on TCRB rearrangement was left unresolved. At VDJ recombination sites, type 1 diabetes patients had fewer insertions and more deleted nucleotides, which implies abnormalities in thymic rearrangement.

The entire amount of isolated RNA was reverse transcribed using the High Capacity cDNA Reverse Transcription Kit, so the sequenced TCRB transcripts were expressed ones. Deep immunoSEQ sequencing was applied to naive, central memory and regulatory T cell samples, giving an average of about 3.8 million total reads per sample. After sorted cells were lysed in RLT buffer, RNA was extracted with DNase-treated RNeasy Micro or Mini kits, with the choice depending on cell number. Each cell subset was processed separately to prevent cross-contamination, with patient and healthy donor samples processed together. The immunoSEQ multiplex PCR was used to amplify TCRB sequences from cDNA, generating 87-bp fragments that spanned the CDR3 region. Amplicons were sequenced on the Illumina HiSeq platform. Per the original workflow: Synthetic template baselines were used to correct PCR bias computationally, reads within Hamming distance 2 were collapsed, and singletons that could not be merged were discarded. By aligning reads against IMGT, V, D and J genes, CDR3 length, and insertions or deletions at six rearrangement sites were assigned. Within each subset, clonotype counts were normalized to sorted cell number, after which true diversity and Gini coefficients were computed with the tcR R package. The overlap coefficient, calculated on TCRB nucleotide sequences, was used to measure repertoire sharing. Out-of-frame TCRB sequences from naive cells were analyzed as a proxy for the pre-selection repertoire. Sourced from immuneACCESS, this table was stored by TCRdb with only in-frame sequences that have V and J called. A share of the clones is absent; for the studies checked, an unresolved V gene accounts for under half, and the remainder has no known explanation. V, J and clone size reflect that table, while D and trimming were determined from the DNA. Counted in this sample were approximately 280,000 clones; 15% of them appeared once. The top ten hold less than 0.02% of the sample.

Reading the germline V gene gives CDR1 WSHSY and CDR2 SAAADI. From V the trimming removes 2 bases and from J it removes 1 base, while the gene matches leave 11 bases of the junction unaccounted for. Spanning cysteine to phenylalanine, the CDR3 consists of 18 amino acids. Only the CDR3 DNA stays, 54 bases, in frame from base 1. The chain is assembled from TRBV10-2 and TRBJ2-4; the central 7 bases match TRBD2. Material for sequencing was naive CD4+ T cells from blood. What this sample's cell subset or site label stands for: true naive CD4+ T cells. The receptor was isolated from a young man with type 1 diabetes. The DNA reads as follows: TGCGCCAGCAGTGAGCTCCTAGGCGGGAGTAGGGCCAAAAACATTCAGTACTTC. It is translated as CASSELLGGSRAKNIQYF.